Presented here are 32 T cell receptor beta chains from one specimen sequenced in a study of T cell responses to AZD1222 COVID-19 vaccine. Profiling relied on immunoSEQ multiplex PCR, and the TCRdb table lists in-frame clones only, not all of them. The profile shows 200,000 to 300,000 clones, 93% of them singletons. The sample in question was peripheral blood, obtained on day 0 of AZD1222 vaccination. All receptors come from an adult in good health.

V gene TRBV19 combines with J gene TRBJ2-1; D perhaps matches TRBD2 (7 bases). CDR3 length: 16 amino acids. Germline V lookup: CDR1 LNHDA, CDR2 SQIVND (reference sequence). Trimming took 7 bases from V and 0 from J, leaving 16 bases between them. The CDR3 protein is CASNQRGHSSYNEQFF. The CDR3 DNA reads TGTGCCAGTAACCAGCGGGGACACAGCTCCTACAATGAGCAGTTCTTC.

V gene TRBV6-5 combines with J gene TRBJ1-6, with a weak D call TRBD1 (6 bases). The CDR3 extends over 13 amino acids. The germline gives CDR1 MNHEY, CDR2 SVGAGI. V lost 8 bases and J lost 7, with 12 bases in between. This CDR3 is CASQGTPNSPLHF. As DNA, the CDR3 is TGTGCCAGCCAAGGGACACCCAATTCACCCCTCCACTTT.

V usage is TRBV2 and J usage is TRBJ2-7, with D uncertain. Trimming pared 6 bases from V and 7 bases from J, leaving 13 bases between. Germline CDR1 SNHLY, CDR2 FYNNEI. The CDR3 has 12 residues. CDR3 DNA sequence: TGTGCCAGCAGCCCGACTCAAGTGGAGCAGTACTTC. This sequence encodes CASSPTQVEQYF. The entire variable domain, with the rest obtained from reference TRBV2 and TRBJ2-7, is as follows: EPEVTQTPSHQVTQMGQEVILRCVPISNHLYFYWYRQILGQKVEFLVSFYNNEISEKSEIFDDQFSVERPDGSNFTLKIRSTKLEDSAMYFCASSPTQVEQYFGPGTRLTVT.

CDR3 protein: CASSPTQILNSPLHF. The CDR3, as DNA: TGTGCCAGCTCACCGACCCAGATTCTCAATTCACCCCTCCACTTT. The chain is built from TRBV18 and TRBJ1-6; no reliable D call. CDR1 KGHSH and CDR2 LQKENI come from the germline V gene. V lost 3 bases, J lost 7 bases, and 13 bases lay in between. The CDR3 has 15 amino acids.

CDR3 protein: CASSLLGDTGELFF. The CDR3 DNA reads TGTGCCAGCAGCTTACTAGGGGACACCGGGGAGCTGTTTTTT. The rearrangement uses TRBV7-2 and TRBJ2-2, with a tentative D call TRBD1 (5 bases). This CDR3 spans 14 amino acids. V was clipped by 2 bases and J by 3 bases, with 7 bases between them. Germline V gives CDR1 SGHTA, CDR2 FQGNSA.

V usage is TRBV7-9 and J usage is TRBJ2-7, with D maybe TRBD2 (6 bases). The V and J ends lost 4 bases and 2 bases respectively, with 21 bases between them. The CDR3 contains 17 residues. The germline V gene encodes CDR1 SEHNR and CDR2 FQNEAQ (reference sequence). CDR3 sequence (DNA): TGTGCCAGCAGCTCCCGGGTTGGGACTGGCAGGACCTACGAGCAGTACTTC. Encoded protein: CASSSRVGTGRTYEQYF.

CDR3 region: CSVSTGFGEKLFF. CDR3 DNA: TGCAGCGTTTCGACAGGGTTTGGAGAAAAACTGTTTTTT. J is TRBJ1-4 and V is TRBV29-1; 7 bases are a match to TRBD1. The CDR3 consists of 13 residues. The V and J ends lost 5 bases and 8 bases, in that order; junction bases with no gene match: 8. In germline, CDR1 is SQVTM, CDR2 ANQGSEA. The full variable domain, rest sourced from reference TRBV29-1 and TRBJ1-4, is SAVISQKPSRDICQRGTSLTIQCQVDSQVTMMFWYRQQPGQSLTLIATANQGSEATYESGFVIDKFPISRPNLTFSTLTVSNMSPEDSSIYLCSVSTGFGEKLFFGSGTQLSVL.

The chain is built from TRBV6-1 and TRBJ2-1; D remains unclear. The V end lost 2 bases, the J end lost 2 bases, and 16 bases lay between the germline ends. The CDR3 runs to 17 residues. The germline CDR1 and CDR2 sequences are MNHNS and SASEGT. CDR3 DNA: TGTGCCAGCAGTGAAATTAGGGTAAGAGTACCCTACAATGAGCAGTTCTTC. Its protein product is CASSEIRVRVPYNEQFF.

A few counts support this clone. The chain carries TRBV27 and TRBJ2-7; no clear D gene. The CDR3 is made up of 11 amino acids. Trimming pared 6 bases from V and 3 bases from J, leaving 6 bases between. Germline CDR1 MNHEY, CDR2 SMNVEV (reference sequence). As DNA, the CDR3 is TGTGCCAGCAGCTCGTTCTACGAGCAGTACTTC. It codes for CASSSFYEQYF.

This chain links TRBV6-4 with TRBJ2-3, with TRBD1 matching over 11 bases. V trimming: 6 bases; J trimming: 3 bases; junction bases outside the gene matches: 5. This CDR3 is built from 15 residues. The germline gives CDR1 MRHNA, CDR2 SNTAGT. The CDR3 DNA reads as TGTGCCAGCAGCCGGGACAGGGGGTTAACAGATACGCAGTATTTT. Protein: CASSRDRGLTDTQYF.

J is TRBJ2-7 and V is TRBV2; D gene uncertain. Germline CDR1 is SNHLY and CDR2 is FYNNEI. The V end was cut by 10 bases, the J end by 0 bases, with 19 bases between. This CDR3 has 15 amino acids. The CDR3 protein is CAISSGPYSSYEQYF. The CDR3 coding sequence is TGTGCCATTTCGTCCGGTCCCTACTCCTCCTACGAGCAGTACTTC.

The genes are TRBV29-1 and TRBJ1-1; D is possibly TRBD1 (6 bases). The V and J ends lost 7 bases and 0 bases respectively, with 12 bases between them. Germline loops: CDR1 SQVTM, CDR2 ANQGSEA. This CDR3 has 13 residues. The CDR3 is CSARGQLNTEAFF. The CDR3 DNA sequence: TGCAGCGCCCGGGGGCAGTTGAACACTGAAGCTTTCTTT.

This rearrangement joins TRBV14 to TRBJ1-2; 10 bases agree with TRBD1. The CDR3 totals 16 residues. Germline V lookup: CDR1 SGHDN, CDR2 FVKESK. J was trimmed by 4 bases and V by 4 bases; bases with no gene match: 9. The CDR3 here is CASSRRGQGRGYGYTF. DNA of the CDR3: TGTGCCAGCAGCCGGAGGGGACAGGGGCGAGGCTATGGCTACACCTTC.

CDR3 loop: CASSLGGQGGYGYTF. CDR3 nucleotide sequence: TGTGCCAGCAGTTTGGGTGGACAGGGAGGATATGGCTACACCTTC. The genes are TRBV6-5 and TRBJ1-2, with 8 bases lining up with TRBD1. Unmatched junction bases numbered 9, after V lost 4 bases and J lost 5 bases. Germline lookup yields CDR1 MNHEY and CDR2 SVGAGI. This CDR3 has 15 residues.

The gene calls are TRBV28 and TRBJ1-2, with 11 nucleotides matching TRBD1. The J segment lost 4 bases and the V segment lost 7 bases, leaving 5 bases of the junction unmatched. Looked up from germline, CDR1 is MDHEN and CDR2 is SYDVKM. CDR3 length equals 14 residues. CDR3 sequence (DNA): TGTGCCAGCAACGGACAGGGGGCGAGCTATGGCTACACCTTC. It translates to CASNGQGASYGYTF.

The chain is built from TRBV6-5 and TRBJ1-1, with a tentative D call TRBD1 (6 bases). V was cut by 8 bases and J by 7 bases, with 17 bases left in between. Germline loops: CDR1 MNHEY, CDR2 SVGAGI. This CDR3 comprises 13 residues. The CDR3 loop reads CASAGASGFEAFF. The CDR3 DNA is TGTGCCAGCGCGGGGGCGAGCGGGTTTGAAGCTTTCTTT.

The rearrangement joins TRBV18 to TRBJ1-1; D is possibly TRBD1 (5 bases). Trimming removed 3 bases at V and 1 base at J, with 12 bases between. The CDR3 covers 15 residues. Germline-derived CDR1 and CDR2 are KGHSH and LQKENI. The CDR3 DNA reads TGTGCCAGCTCACCGGGGCTCGACAGGAACACTGAAGCTTTCTTT. This gives the protein CASSPGLDRNTEAFF.

A few counts support this clone. The rearrangement uses TRBV2 and TRBJ1-4, with D unclear. Trimming removed 7 bases at V and 4 bases at J, with 13 bases between. The CDR3 has 14 residues. The germline gives CDR1 SNHLY, CDR2 FYNNEI. CDR3 sequence: CASNLEILNEKLFF. CDR3 bases: TGTGCCAGCAATTTGGAGATCCTTAATGAAAAACTGTTTTTT.

The chain is built from TRBV20-1 and TRBJ1-6; D uncertain. The CDR3 covers 15 residues. Germline V gives CDR1 DFQATT, CDR2 SNEGSKA (reference sequence). With 3 bases removed from V and 0 bases from J, the gap between germline ends came to 9 bases. The CDR3 coding sequence is TGCAGTGCTAGTCGCGGTGGCTCCTATAATTCACCCCTCCACTTT. The encoded protein is CSASRGGSYNSPLHF.

V and J are TRBV4-3 and TRBJ1-2; D is perhaps TRBD1 (5 bases). Per germline, CDR1 LGHNA and CDR2 YSLEER. V was clipped by 0 bases and J by 2 bases, with 10 bases between them. This CDR3 comprises 15 residues. CDR3 protein: CASSQEAGQNYGYTF. CDR3 DNA sequence: TGCGCCAGCAGCCAAGAAGCGGGGCAGAACTATGGCTACACCTTC.

The rearrangement joins TRBV7-6 to TRBJ2-7; 9 bases agree with TRBD2. Germline lookup yields CDR1 SGHVS and CDR2 FNYEAQ. The CDR3 length is 18 residues. The ends lost 0 bases at V and 1 base at J; junction bases unmatched: 10. The CDR3 loop is CASSLASSGTTFSYEQYF. CDR3 nucleotide sequence: TGTGCCAGCAGCTTAGCGTCTAGCGGGACTACCTTTTCCTACGAGCAGTACTTC.

This chain connects TRBV28 to TRBJ1-1; possible D gene TRBD1, 5 bases. The CDR3 loop spans 14 amino acids. The germline gives CDR1 MDHEN, CDR2 SYDVKM. V was cut by 3 bases and J by 3 bases, with 11 bases left in between. The CDR3 nucleotides are TGTGCCAGCAGTTTTTTCGGGGGGTACACTGAAGCTTTCTTT. It translates to CASSFFGGYTEAFF.

This clone was seen just once. J is TRBJ2-7 and V is TRBV20-1; 8 nucleotides line up with TRBD1. Unmatched junction bases numbered 7, after V lost 3 bases and J lost 6 bases. The CDR3 totals 13 residues. Germline V gene data show CDR1 as DFQATT and CDR2 as SNEGSKA (reference sequence). The CDR3 sequence is CSASVDRGPEQYF. As DNA, the CDR3 is TGCAGTGCTAGTGTAGACAGGGGCCCCGAGCAGTACTTC.

The rearrangement joins TRBV13 to TRBJ2-7; 8 nucleotides align to TRBD2. Per the germline V gene, CDR1 is PRHDT and CDR2 is FYEKMQ (reference sequence). CDR3 length: 17 residues. V dropped 5 bases and J dropped 0; count of bases not matched to a gene: 12. The CDR3 region is CASSPRTSPLSSYEQYF. The CDR3 nucleotides are TGTGCCAGCAGCCCCAGGACTAGCCCGTTGAGCTCCTACGAGCAGTACTTC.

The chain links TRBV7-2 to TRBJ1-5; no firm D call. There are 16 residues in the CDR3. Trimming stripped 5 bases from V and 11 bases from J, with 25 bases between. The V gene's germline CDR1 is SGHTA and CDR2 FQGNSA. The CDR3 loop reads CASSQSAAGGVVAQHF. The CDR3 nucleotides read TGTGCCAGCAGCCAATCTGCGGCTGGCGGAGTAGTGGCCCAGCATTTT.

This clone was seen just once. Sequence at one end of the junction differs from germline and may be a read error. The CDR3 nucleotides are TGCGCCAGCAGTGTTCAGAACGGGGGGCTGTTTTTT. Amino acids: CASSVQNGGLFF. The V call is TRBV10-2, the J call TRBJ2-2; D perhaps matches TRBD2 (6 bases). The CDR3 is made up of 12 amino acids. Germline V gene data show CDR1 as WSHSY and CDR2 as SAAADI.

V and J are TRBV11-2 and TRBJ2-7, with D possibly called TRBD1 or TRBD2 (5 bases each). The CDR3 spans 15 residues. Trimming took 4 bases from V and 3 from J, leaving 16 bases between them. The V gene's germline CDR1 is SGHAT and CDR2 FQNNGV. The CDR3 DNA sequence: TGTGCCAGCAGCTCCCCGAGAGGGGCTGACTACGAGCAGTACTTC. Amino acid sequence: CASSSPRGADYEQYF.

The CDR3 loop reads CASRGQGGVNQPQHF. The CDR3 bases are TGTGCCAGCAGGGGACAGGGTGGAGTGAATCAGCCCCAGCATTTT. V and J are TRBV6-5 and TRBJ1-5; 9 positions match TRBD1. The CDR3 runs 15 residues. The V gene's germline CDR1 is MNHEY and CDR2 SVGAGI. The J segment lost 4 bases and the V segment lost 6 bases, leaving 7 bases of the junction unmatched.

This chain uses TRBV7-9 with TRBJ2-7; 13 positions match TRBD2. The CDR3 runs to 15 residues. Losses at the gene ends were 7 bases for V and 3 bases for J; bases not matched to a gene: 6. Germline CDR1 SEHNR, CDR2 FQNEAQ (reference sequence). The CDR3 sequence is CASTNGLAGVYEQYF. DNA for the CDR3: TGTGCCAGCACCAACGGACTAGCGGGAGTCTACGAGCAGTACTTC.

This clone came up once. The gene calls are TRBV4-2 and TRBJ2-2, with no clear D. The germline CDR1 and CDR2 sequences are LGHNA and YNFKEQ. The V end lost 2 bases, the J end lost 3 bases, and 13 bases lay between the germline ends. The CDR3 is 16 residues long. The chain's CDR3 is CASSQSPGPDTGELFF. The CDR3 coding sequence is TGTGCCAGCAGCCAATCTCCCGGGCCGGACACCGGGGAGCTGTTTTTT.

The chain combines TRBV19 with TRBJ2-3; TRBD1 or TRBD2 may be the D gene (5 bases each). V gave up 0 bases and J gave up 1 base, with 14 bases separating them. The V gene's germline CDR1 is LNHDA and CDR2 SQIVND (reference sequence). CDR3 length equals 17 residues. In nucleotides, the CDR3 is TGTGCCAGTAGTATAGATTACGGGGACCCCCGCACAGATACGCAGTATTTT. Residues: CASSIDYGDPRTDTQYF.

V gene TRBV2 combines with J gene TRBJ2-2; 13 nucleotides line up with TRBD2. The CDR3 is 17 amino acids. Trimming at V came to 4 bases and at J to 3 bases, leaving 5 bases not matched to a gene. Germline CDR1 is SNHLY and CDR2 is FYNNEI. This chain's CDR3 is CASSGTSGGADTGELFF. The DNA for the CDR3 is TGTGCCAGCAGTGGAACTAGCGGGGGGGCGGACACCGGGGAGCTGTTTTTT.